A single sample is the source of the 13 T cell receptor beta chains below, sequenced in a study of tumor-infiltrating lymphocytes in primary liver carcinoma. Priming with a constant-region primer yielded TCR beta cDNA from about 480 ng total RNA. Three nested multiplex PCR rounds of slightly modified ARM-PCR generated TCR beta libraries. Use of TRBV1-TRBV30 forward primers with a C-beta reverse primer characterized the first two PCR rounds, which lasted roughly 11 cycles each. TCRdb recomputed calls from the multiplex PCR reads with MiXCR, one row per CDR3 protein. Among just under 95,000 distinct CDR3 sequences listed, about 70% were seen once. Co-extraction yielded RNA and DNA from around 20-30 mg of unsorted bulk tissue. Sequenced material: tumor-adjacent normal liver tissue. All receptors come from a man in his forties with primary liver carcinoma and hepatitis B virus infection.

Ten or more counts support this clonotype. V gene TRBV2 combines with J gene TRBJ2-7; 9 bases line up with TRBD2. CDR3 length: 16 amino acids. In germline, CDR1 is SNHLY, CDR2 FYNNEI. The trim removed 3 bases at V and 0 bases at J, leaving 6 bases unmatched. The CDR3 loop is CASSEGTSGFSYEQYF. Here the CDR3 DNA reads TGTGCCAGCAGTGAGGGTACTAGCGGGTTCTCCTACGAGCAGTACTTC. The variable domain in full, completed from reference TRBV2 and TRBJ2-7, reads EPEVTQTPSHQVTQMGQEVILRCVPISNHLYFYWYRQILGQKVEFLVSFYNNEISEKSEIFDDQFSVERPDGSNFTLKIRSTKLEDSAMYFCASSEGTSGFSYEQYFGPGTRLTVT.

About this clonotype: This may come from a read error, since a much larger clone is one base off. Because it lacks the conserved phenylalanine or tryptophan at the end, this CDR3 is likely a read error. The genes are TRBV5-6 and TRBJ2-1; D not resolved. The CDR3 length is 15 residues. The V and J ends lost 3 bases and 0 bases respectively, with 10 bases between them. Germline loops: CDR1 SGHDT, CDR2 YYEEEE. As DNA, the CDR3 is TGTGCCAGCAGCTGGTGGGGTAGCTCCTACAATGAGCAGTTCCTC. Translated: CASSWWGSSYNEQFL.

The chain has TRBV7-3 and TRBJ1-1; D perhaps matches TRBD1 (5 bases). Germline CDR1 and CDR2: SGHTA and FQGTGA. This CDR3 has 14 residues. V shed 4 bases and J shed 5 bases, with 14 bases lying between them. The DNA for the CDR3 is TGTGCCAGCAGCTGGGGGACCTCTGGGACTGAAGCTTTCTTT. Translating it yields CASSWGTSGTEAFF.

The table lists this clonotype with a few counts. A much larger clone lies a single base off, so this may be a read error. This CDR3 is CASREGPLETQYF. The CDR3 coding sequence is TGTGCCAGCAGAGAGGGGCCCCTAGAGACCCAGTACTTC. The chain uses TRBV6-5 and TRBJ2-5; D tentatively reads TRBD1 or TRBD2 (5 bases each). Trimming took off 6 bases at V and 4 bases at J, with 12 bases between the two ends. Germline V gene sequence: CDR1 MNHEY, CDR2 SVGAGI. The CDR3 is made up of 13 amino acids.

The V and J genes are TRBV6-6 and TRBJ2-7; 8 bases map to TRBD1. V was clipped by 3 bases and J by 3 bases; unmatched bases: 28. The CDR3 is 22 residues long. The V gene's germline CDR1 is MNHNY and CDR2 SVGAGI (reference sequence). The CDR3 coding sequence is TGTGCCAGCAGTTATCTGGCTCTTCCAGGGGGCATTTCTGGTACTTACTTCTACGAGCAGTACTTC. This translates into CASSYLALPGGISGTYFYEQYF.

Comments on this clonotype: The junction departs from the called germline gene at one end, perhaps through a read error. V and J are TRBV11-1 and TRBJ2-7; 7 bases map to TRBD1. The CDR3 has 13 amino acids. CDR1 and CDR2 (germline): SGHAT, FQDESV (reference sequence). The CDR3 nucleotides are TGTGCCAGTACCCGACAGGGAAGCGGCGAGCAGCACTTC. Encoded protein: CASTRQGSGEQHF.

The V gene is TRBV6-2 or TRBV6-3, the J gene TRBJ2-5; tentatively, D is TRBD2 (6 bases). The CDR3 is 13 residues long. Trimming left V 1 base short and J 5 bases short, with 8 bases between. Germline-derived CDR1 and CDR2 are MNHEY and SVGEGT. CDR3: CASSYYREETQYF. The CDR3 region has the DNA TGTGCCAGCAGTTACTATCGGGAGGAGACCCAGTACTTC.

Notes on this clonotype: A read error may produce the germline difference seen at one junction end. This chain uses TRBV11-2 with TRBJ2-1; D unresolved. The length of the CDR3 is 13 residues. The germline V gene encodes CDR1 SGHAT and CDR2 FQNNGV. CDR3 coding DNA: TGTGCCAGCAGTTTAGAGGTGGAAGCTGAGCACTTCTTC. As protein: CASSLEVEAEHFF.

For this clonotype: Its ends do not fully match the called genes, so a read error is possible. V gene TRBV6-2 or TRBV6-3 combines with J gene TRBJ2-7; TRBD1 matches at 8 bases. Germline CDR1 MNHEY, CDR2 SVGEGT. The CDR3 has 18 residues. CDR3 protein: CASSYSTNQGQDPYEQYF. Written as DNA, the CDR3 is TGTGCCAGTAGTTACTCGACCAACCAGGGACAGGACCCCTACGAGCAGTACTTC.

About this clonotype itself: A much larger clone sits a single nucleotide away, making a read error possible. The chain couples TRBV29-1 to TRBJ2-3; no reliable D call. Germline CDR1 and CDR2: SQVTM and ANQGSEA. With 8 bases removed from V and 6 bases from J, the gap between germline ends came to 12 bases. The CDR3 is made up of 11 amino acids. The CDR3 DNA reads TGCAGCATAGCACCGTACGATACGCAGTATTTT. Translating gives CSIAPYDTQYF.

The CDR3: CASSLGSIGGAEGNEQFF. In nucleotides, the CDR3 is TGCGCCAGCAGCCTAGGATCGATTGGCGGGGCGGAGGGAAATGAGCAGTTCTTC. The chain joins TRBV4-1 to TRBJ2-1; D is possibly TRBD2 (6 bases). V was cut by 4 bases and J by 7 bases, with 26 bases left in between. CDR3 length: 18 residues. Germline loops: CDR1 MGHRA, CDR2 YSYEKL.

A note on this clonotype: A read error may explain this, as a much larger clone is one base away. This is likely a read error, given that the CDR3 carries no conserved phenylalanine or tryptophan at its end. V gene TRBV10-2 combines with J gene TRBJ2-7; no clear D gene. Germline CDR1 reads WSHSY; CDR2 reads SAAADI. This CDR3 spans 12 amino acids. V dropped 2 bases and J dropped 2 bases, with 4 bases sitting between them. CDR3 nucleotide sequence: TGCGCCAGCAGTGAGGACACCTACGAGCAGTACTCC. Residues: CASSEDTYEQYS.

This clonotype was found many times. The chain combines TRBV13 with TRBJ2-2, with D hard to call. V was clipped by 6 bases and J by 1 base, with 6 bases between them. This CDR3 region has 13 residues. The germline gives CDR1 PRHDT, CDR2 FYEKMQ (reference sequence). CDR3 region: CASRRLNTGELFF. In DNA form, the CDR3 reads TGTGCCAGCAGACGACTGAACACCGGGGAGCTGTTTTTT.